The 5 T cell receptor beta chains below were found in one sample sequenced in a study of blood T cells in healthy people across ages. Sample-barcoded 5' priming and a J-beta primer mix drove a second PCR of roughly 6 to 12 cycles. Each CDR3 protein gets one entry after TCRdb re-called the 5' RACE reads with MiXCR. Of more than 1 million distinct CDR3 sequences detected, 45% appear once; the ten largest clones hold approximately 17%. The sequencing input was blood. The receptors were sampled from a woman aged 55-75 years in good health.

This CDR3 is CSARFGAGGLYEQFF. DNA of the CDR3: TGCAGTGCTAGGTTTGGAGCGGGAGGGCTCTATGAGCAGTTCTTC. V usage is TRBV20-1 and J usage is TRBJ2-1; 10 bases are a match to TRBD2. The junction had 10 bases not matched to a gene; V was cut back by 3 bases and J by 8 bases. From germline, CDR1 is DFQATT and CDR2 SNEGSKA (reference sequence). This CDR3 is 15 amino acids long.

The rearrangement joins TRBV15 to TRBJ2-2; D unclear. Trimming took off 3 bases at V and 8 bases at J, with 10 bases between the two ends. Germline CDR1 LNHNV, CDR2 YYDKDF (reference sequence). This CDR3 contains 13 residues. The CDR3 loop is CATSRTLGGELFF. In nucleotides, the CDR3 is TGTGCCACCAGCAGGACTCTAGGTGGGGAGCTGTTTTTT.

This clonotype was detected only a few times. The CDR3 DNA sequence: TGTGCCAGCAGTCCACAGGGGGGTGGCTACACCTTC. It specifies CASSPQGGGYTF. The V and J genes are TRBV6-1 and TRBJ1-2; 8 nucleotides match TRBD1. Germline CDR1 MNHNS, CDR2 SASEGT. V lost 5 bases to trimming and J lost 7 bases; unmatched junction nucleotides: 3. This CDR3 spans 12 amino acids.

This clonotype was seen a few times. V is TRBV6-5 and J is TRBJ1-2; no clear D gene. The CDR3 has 11 residues. V lost 6 bases and J lost 7, with 9 bases in between. Germline V gene lookup returns CDR1 MNHEY and CDR2 SVGAGI. The DNA for the CDR3 is TGTGCCAGCAGGGATTTCGGTGGCTACACCTTC. This encodes CASRDFGGYTF.

This clonotype was seen more than once but under ten times. The chain recombines TRBV12-3 or TRBV12-4 with TRBJ2-4; D gene ambiguous. V was cut by 2 bases and J by 13 bases, with 15 bases left in between. CDR3 length equals 13 residues. DNA for the CDR3: TGTGCCAGCAGTTTAAGTTGGAAACTTGAGCAGTACTTC. Encoded protein: CASSLSWKLEQYF.